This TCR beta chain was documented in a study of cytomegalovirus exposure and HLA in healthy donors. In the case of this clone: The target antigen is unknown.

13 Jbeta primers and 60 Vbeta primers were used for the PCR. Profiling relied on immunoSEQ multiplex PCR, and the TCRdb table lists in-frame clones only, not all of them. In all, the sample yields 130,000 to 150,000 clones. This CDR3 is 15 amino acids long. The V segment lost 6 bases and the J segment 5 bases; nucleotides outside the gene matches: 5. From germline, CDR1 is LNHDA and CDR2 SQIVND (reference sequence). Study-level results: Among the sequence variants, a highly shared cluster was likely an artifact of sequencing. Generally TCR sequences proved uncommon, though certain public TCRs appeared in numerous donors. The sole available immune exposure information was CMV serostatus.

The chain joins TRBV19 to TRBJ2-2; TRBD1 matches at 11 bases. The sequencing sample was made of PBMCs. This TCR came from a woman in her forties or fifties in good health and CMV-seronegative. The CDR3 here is CASSRDRGGTGELFF. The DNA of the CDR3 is TGTGCCAGTAGCCGGGACAGGGGGGGTACCGGGGAGCTGTTTTTT.